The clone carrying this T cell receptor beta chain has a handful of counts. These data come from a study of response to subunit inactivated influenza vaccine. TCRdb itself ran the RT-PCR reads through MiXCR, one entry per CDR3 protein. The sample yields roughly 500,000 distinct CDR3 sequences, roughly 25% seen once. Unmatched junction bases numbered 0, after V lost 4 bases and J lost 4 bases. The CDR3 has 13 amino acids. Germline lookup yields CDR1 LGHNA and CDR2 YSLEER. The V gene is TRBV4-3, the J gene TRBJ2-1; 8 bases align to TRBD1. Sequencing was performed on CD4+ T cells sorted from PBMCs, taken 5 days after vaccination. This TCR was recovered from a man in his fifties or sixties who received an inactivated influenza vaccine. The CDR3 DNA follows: TGCGCCAGCAGCCGGGACAGGTACAATGAGCAGTTCTTC. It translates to CASSRDRYNEQFF.